The 28 T cell receptor beta chains below all came from one sample that was sequenced in a study of cytomegalovirus exposure and HLA in healthy donors. Assay: immunoSEQ multiplex PCR; the TCRdb copy retains only in-frame clones and omits some. Of some 120,000 clones detected, almost 90% appear once; the ten largest clones hold around 1.5%. Sequenced sample: PBMCs. The source of these receptors is a man younger than 40 in good health and CMV-seronegative.

The V gene is TRBV2, the J gene TRBJ1-6; D is perhaps TRBD1 (5 bases). Trimming left V 8 bases short and J 6 bases short, with 17 bases between. Germline values: CDR1 SNHLY, CDR2 FYNNEI. The CDR3 runs to 15 residues. The CDR3 is CASLGGGLGNSPLHF. The CDR3 DNA reads TGTGCCAGCCTTGGGGGGGGTTTAGGTAATTCACCCCTCCACTTT.

The chain employs TRBV12-5 and TRBJ2-1; 7 bases agree with TRBD2. Germline-derived CDR1 and CDR2 are LGHNT and FRNRAP. CDR3 length: 15 amino acids. Trimming removed 7 bases from V and 8 bases from J; junction bases left unmatched: 14. The CDR3 region has the DNA TGTGCTAGTGTGGTGGCGGGAGCGTGGGGTGATGAGCAGTTCTTC. Encoded protein: CASVVAGAWGDEQFF.

V usage is TRBV4-1 and J usage is TRBJ1-5; D unclear. V was clipped by 2 bases and J by 4 bases, with 15 bases between them. CDR3 length: 16 amino acids. Per germline, CDR1 MGHRA and CDR2 YSYEKL. The CDR3 loop reads CASSQLSVDENQPQHF. CDR3 nucleotide sequence: TGCGCCAGCAGCCAACTCAGCGTGGATGAAAATCAGCCCCAGCATTTT.

The chain couples TRBV19 to TRBJ1-2; unclear D gene. Between the trimmed V and J ends, which lost 7 bases and 2 bases, there was a span of 23 bases. This CDR3 region has 17 residues. Per the germline V gene, CDR1 is LNHDA and CDR2 is SQIVND (reference sequence). This chain's CDR3 is CASTKNEAGRKNYGYTF. For the CDR3, the DNA is TGTGCCAGTACGAAAAACGAGGCGGGAAGGAAGAACTATGGCTACACCTTC.

The rearrangement joins TRBV11-2 to TRBJ2-1; 7 bases are shared with TRBD1. This CDR3 is 18 amino acids long. Germline trimming cut 1 base from V and 1 base from J; bases unmatched to any gene: 10. CDR1 is SGHAT, CDR2 FQNNGV, per germline. The CDR3 sequence: CASSLVPTGLRSYNEQFF. Written as DNA, the CDR3 is TGTGCCAGCAGCTTAGTACCGACAGGGTTAAGGTCCTACAATGAGCAGTTCTTC.

The chain uses TRBV9 and TRBJ2-7; maybe TRBD2 (5 bases). V was shortened by 3 bases and J by 2 bases, with 18 bases between the two germline ends. Germline V lookup: CDR1 SGDLS, CDR2 YYNGEE. The CDR3 consists of 16 residues. The CDR3, as DNA: TGTGCCAGCAGCGCTAACTCGGGTGACGGGGCCTACGAGCAGTACTTC. It codes for CASSANSGDGAYEQYF.

The J gene is TRBJ1-2, the V gene TRBV5-6; 7 nucleotides match TRBD1. Germline CDR1 SGHDT, CDR2 YYEEEE. This CDR3 is built from 17 residues. With V trimmed by 6 bases and J by 1 base, 15 bases remained unmatched. The CDR3: CASTRRDRIYLNYGYTF. The CDR3 nucleotides read TGTGCCAGCACCCGTCGGGACAGAATATACCTTAACTATGGCTACACCTTC.

This chain uses TRBV7-6 with TRBJ2-7; 9 positions match TRBD2. The germline V gene has CDR1 SGHVS and CDR2 FNYEAQ. There are 15 residues in the CDR3. The J segment lost 3 bases and the V segment lost 5 bases, leaving 8 bases of the junction unmatched. In DNA form, the CDR3 reads TGTGCCAGCAGCATTTATAGCGGGAGCCTCTACGAGCAGTACTTC. Protein: CASSIYSGSLYEQYF.

The genes are TRBV15 and TRBJ1-3; no clear D gene. Germline V gives CDR1 LNHNV, CDR2 YYDKDF (reference sequence). The CDR3 contains 15 residues. V was trimmed by 0 bases and J by 2 bases, leaving 8 bases between them. DNA for the CDR3: TGTGCCACCAGCAGAGATCGGAGTGCTGGAAACACCATATATTTT. Its translation: CATSRDRSAGNTIYF.

The rearrangement links TRBV10-1 to TRBJ1-3, with unresolved D. Per the germline V gene, CDR1 is WNHNN and CDR2 is SYGVQD (reference sequence). Trimming removed 0 bases from V and 10 bases from J, with 10 bases in between. The CDR3 runs to 13 residues. The CDR3 reads CASSESLEGTIYF. As DNA, the CDR3 is TGCGCCAGCAGTGAGTCGCTTGAGGGTACCATATATTTT.

The gene calls are TRBV11-2 and TRBJ1-6; 9 nucleotides match TRBD1. Germline CDR1 SGHAT, CDR2 FQNNGV. V was pared by 5 bases and J by 3 bases, with 5 bases of the junction left unmatched. CDR3 length: 16 residues. DNA for the CDR3: TGTGCCAGCAGCGACAGGGGGATTTTCTATAATTCACCCCTCCACTTT. As protein: CASSDRGIFYNSPLHF.

This clone was observed a single time. The gene calls are TRBV10-1 and TRBJ2-1; weak D call: TRBD2 (6 bases). CDR3 length: 15 residues. The V and J ends lost 6 bases and 3 bases respectively, with 15 bases between them. Germline V CDR1 and CDR2: WNHNN, SYGVQD (reference sequence). CDR3 region: CASSSGDLGYNEQFF. The CDR3 DNA reads TGCGCCAGCAGCAGTGGGGACTTGGGCTACAATGAGCAGTTCTTC.

The chain is built from TRBV5-1 and TRBJ2-7, with a weak D call TRBD2 (6 bases). This CDR3 spans 12 amino acids. The V end lost 3 bases, the J end lost 6 bases, and 10 bases lay between the germline ends. Germline V CDR1 and CDR2: SGHRS, YFSETQ. The CDR3 sequence: CASSSTSSEQYF. CDR3 nucleotides: TGCGCCAGCAGCTCCACTAGCTCCGAGCAGTACTTC.

The chain joins TRBV5-1 to TRBJ1-3; TRBD1 is a possible D gene (5 bases). This CDR3 has 15 residues. Looked up from germline, CDR1 is SGHRS and CDR2 is YFSETQ. The germline V and J ends were trimmed by 5 bases and 0 bases, with 12 bases remaining between them. The CDR3 sequence is CASRLQGFSGNTIYF. Here the CDR3 DNA reads TGCGCCAGCAGACTCCAGGGCTTCTCTGGAAACACCATATATTTT.

The CDR3 spells CASSGRGQGDYEQYF. The CDR3 region has the DNA TGTGCCAGCAGCGGTAGGGGGCAGGGGGACTACGAGCAGTACTTC. The rearrangement links TRBV11-2 to TRBJ2-7, with 7 bases matching TRBD1. The germline CDR1 and CDR2 sequences are SGHAT and FQNNGV. The CDR3 contains 15 residues. V shed 5 bases, J shed 3 bases, and the junction held 10 bases outside the gene matches.

The sample holds one count of this clone. CDR3 protein: CSVKGGQGGTDTQYF. Here the CDR3 DNA reads TGCAGCGTTAAAGGGGGGCAGGGTGGCACAGATACGCAGTATTTT. This chain uses TRBV29-1 with TRBJ2-3, with D perhaps being TRBD1 or TRBD2 (6 bases each). Germline values: CDR1 SQVTM, CDR2 ANQGSEA. The CDR3 spans 15 residues. Trimming removed 5 bases from V and 1 base from J, with 16 bases in between.

This rearrangement joins TRBV6-1 to TRBJ2-1; weak D call: TRBD2 (5 bases). V dropped 3 bases and J dropped 3 bases, with 24 bases sitting between them. The CDR3 has 19 amino acids. The germline CDR1 and CDR2 sequences are MNHNS and SASEGT. The CDR3 region has the DNA TGTGCCAGCAGTGACATCTTAAGCGGATCTGATTTATACTACAATGAGCAGTTCTTC. This codes for CASSDILSGSDLYYNEQFF.

A remark on this clone: The junction and the germline gene differ at one end; a read error may be behind it. The chain couples TRBV7-2 to TRBJ2-2; D may be TRBD1 (6 bases). CDR1 and CDR2 (germline): SGHTA, FQGNSA. This CDR3 comprises 15 residues. CDR3 amino acids: CASSLWTDYTRELFF. CDR3 nucleotide sequence: TGTGCCAGCAGCTTATGGACAGACTACACCCGGGAGCTGTTTTTT.

The V call is TRBV6-4, the J call TRBJ2-7, with D possibly matching TRBD2 (6 bases). Trimming removed 4 bases from V and 4 bases from J, with 20 bases in between. From germline, CDR1 is MRHNA and CDR2 SNTAGT. This CDR3 region has 16 residues. The CDR3 sequence is CASSGVRGTRTYEQYF. The CDR3 DNA reads TGTGCCAGCAGTGGGGTTCGGGGGACGAGGACTTACGAGCAGTACTTC.

CDR3 protein: CASSLPGGFGTDTQYF. For the CDR3, the DNA is TGTGCCAGCAGCCTGCCGGGGGGTTTTGGCACAGATACGCAGTATTTT. V and J are TRBV11-2 and TRBJ2-3, with 7 bases fitting TRBD2. The CDR3 is 16 residues long. The germline gives CDR1 SGHAT, CDR2 FQNNGV. V shed 5 bases and J 1 base; nucleotides not matched to a gene: 9.

The genes are TRBV2 and TRBJ2-6, with 7 bases identical to TRBD1. Germline CDR1 is SNHLY and CDR2 is FYNNEI. Trimming removed 6 bases from V and 2 bases from J; junction bases left unmatched: 4. The CDR3 totals 15 residues. CDR3 sequence reads: CASRTTGTGANVLTF. CDR3 nucleotide sequence: TGTGCCAGCAGGACGACAGGGACTGGGGCCAACGTCCTGACTTTC.

This clone was seen a few times. The chain combines TRBV5-4 with TRBJ2-7, with 10 bases matching TRBD2. Germline loops: CDR1 SGHNT, CDR2 YYREEE (reference sequence). V shed 0 bases, J shed 3 bases, and the junction held 0 bases outside the gene matches. The CDR3 is made up of 14 amino acids. The CDR3 loop reads CASSLASGSYEQYF. The DNA of the CDR3 is TGTGCCAGCAGCTTGGCTAGCGGGAGCTACGAGCAGTACTTC.

The J gene is TRBJ2-1, the V gene TRBV27; 8 bases are shared with TRBD2. V trimming: 8 bases; J trimming: 7 bases; junction bases outside the gene matches: 7. CDR1 is MNHEY and CDR2 is SMNVEV in the germline V gene (reference sequence). The CDR3 spans 13 residues. CDR3 nucleotide sequence: TGTGCCAGCCTCGGGGGGGGAGGGAATGAGCAGTTCTTC. This gives the protein CASLGGGGNEQFF.

This clone was seen just once. V is TRBV25-1 and J is TRBJ2-5; 10 bases match TRBD2. The CDR3 totals 14 residues. Germline V CDR1 and CDR2: MGHDK, SYGVNS. J was trimmed by 4 bases and V by 4 bases; bases with no gene match: 3. The CDR3 bases are TGTGCCAGCAGTGTAGCGGGGGGTTTAGAGACCCAGTACTTC. It yields the protein CASSVAGGLETQYF.

The chain has TRBV4-2 and TRBJ2-6; TRBD2 matches 11 bases. The CDR3 totals 20 residues. Losses at the gene ends were 4 bases for V and 0 bases for J; bases not matched to a gene: 11. Germline assignment: CDR1 LGHNA and CDR2 YNFKEQ. The CDR3 region is CASSRVSPSGRSSGANVLTF. CDR3 bases: TGTGCCAGCAGCCGAGTCTCTCCTAGCGGGAGGTCCTCTGGGGCCAACGTCCTGACTTTC.

The J gene is TRBJ2-1, the V gene TRBV5-1; D remains ambiguous. V gave up 4 bases and J gave up 0 bases, with 8 bases separating them. The CDR3 extends over 14 amino acids. The germline V gene encodes CDR1 SGHRS and CDR2 YFSETQ. The CDR3 region has the DNA TGCGCCAGCAGCCCCCCTAGCTCCTACAATGAGCAGTTCTTC. Its translation is CASSPPSSYNEQFF.

The chain combines TRBV21-1 with TRBJ1-2; TRBD1 was called by the table and not checked on the DNA. TRBV21-1 is a documented pseudogene. The length of the CDR3 is 13 residues. CDR3 loop: CASSQGQVRGYTF. The CDR3 coding sequence is TGTGCCAGCAGCCAGGGACAGGTCCGTGGCTACACCTTC.

The chain joins TRBV29-1 to TRBJ2-7; tentative D call: TRBD1 (5 bases). Germline lookup yields CDR1 SQVTM and CDR2 ANQGSEA. The V end was cut by 0 bases, the J end by 0 bases, with 9 bases between. CDR3 length equals 14 residues. In nucleotides, the CDR3 is TGCAGCGTTGAAGATTTCCAGGGCTCCTACGAGCAGTACTTC. This translates into CSVEDFQGSYEQYF.